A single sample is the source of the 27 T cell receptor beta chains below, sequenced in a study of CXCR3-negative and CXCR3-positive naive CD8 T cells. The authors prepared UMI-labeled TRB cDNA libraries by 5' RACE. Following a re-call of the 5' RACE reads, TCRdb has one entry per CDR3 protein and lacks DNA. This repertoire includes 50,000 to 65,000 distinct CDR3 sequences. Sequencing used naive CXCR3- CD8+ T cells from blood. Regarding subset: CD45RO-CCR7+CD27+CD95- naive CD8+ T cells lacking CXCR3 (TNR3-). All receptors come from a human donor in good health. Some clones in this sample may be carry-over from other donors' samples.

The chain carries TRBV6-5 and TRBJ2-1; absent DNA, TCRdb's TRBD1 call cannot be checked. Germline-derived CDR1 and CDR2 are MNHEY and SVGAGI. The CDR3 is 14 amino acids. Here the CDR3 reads CASSPSWGPREQFF.

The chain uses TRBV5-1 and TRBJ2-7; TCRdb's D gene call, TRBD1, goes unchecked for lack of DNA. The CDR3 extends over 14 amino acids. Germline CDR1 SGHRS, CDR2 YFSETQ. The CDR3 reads CASSFEGAVYEQYF.

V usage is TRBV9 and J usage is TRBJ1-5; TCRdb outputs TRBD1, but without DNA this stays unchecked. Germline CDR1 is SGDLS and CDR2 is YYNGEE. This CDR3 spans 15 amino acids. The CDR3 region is CASSTTGNSNQPQHF.

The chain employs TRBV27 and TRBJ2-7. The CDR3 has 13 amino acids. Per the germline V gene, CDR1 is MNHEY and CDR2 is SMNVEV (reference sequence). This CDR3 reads CASSLLYGYEQYF.

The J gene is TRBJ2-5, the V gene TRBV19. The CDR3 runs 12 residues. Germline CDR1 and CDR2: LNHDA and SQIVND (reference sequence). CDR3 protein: CASSIDGETQYF.

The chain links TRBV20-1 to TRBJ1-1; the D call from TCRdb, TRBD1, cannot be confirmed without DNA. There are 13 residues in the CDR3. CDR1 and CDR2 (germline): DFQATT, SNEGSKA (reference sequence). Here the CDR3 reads CSATSGASTEAFF.

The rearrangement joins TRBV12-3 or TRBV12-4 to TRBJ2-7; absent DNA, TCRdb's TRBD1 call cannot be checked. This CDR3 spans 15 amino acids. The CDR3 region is CASSGTGGSSYEQYF.

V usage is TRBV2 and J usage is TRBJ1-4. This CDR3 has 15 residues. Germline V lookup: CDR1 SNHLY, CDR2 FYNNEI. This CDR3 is CASREDADLNEKLFF.

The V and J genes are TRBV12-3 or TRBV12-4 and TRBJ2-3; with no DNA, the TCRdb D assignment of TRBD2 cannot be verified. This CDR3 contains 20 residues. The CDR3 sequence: CASSRPSSGGTHPSTDTQYF.

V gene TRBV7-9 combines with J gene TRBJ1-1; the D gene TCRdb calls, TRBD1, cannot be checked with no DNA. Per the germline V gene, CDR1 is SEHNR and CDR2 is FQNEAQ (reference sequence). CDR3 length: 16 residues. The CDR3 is CASSLKGAGGYTEAFF.

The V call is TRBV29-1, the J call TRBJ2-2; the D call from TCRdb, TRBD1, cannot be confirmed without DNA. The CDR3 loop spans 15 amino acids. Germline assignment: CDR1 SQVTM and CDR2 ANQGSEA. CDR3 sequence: CSVTPGTVNTGELFF.

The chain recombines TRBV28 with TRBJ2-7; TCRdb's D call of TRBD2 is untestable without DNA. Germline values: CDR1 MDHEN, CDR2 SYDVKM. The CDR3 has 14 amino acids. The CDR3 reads CASSRLADSYEQYF. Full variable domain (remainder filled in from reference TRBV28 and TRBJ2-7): DVKVTQSSRYLVKRTGEKVFLECVQDMDHENMFWYRQDPGLGLRLIYFSYDVKMKEKGDIPEGYSVSREKKERFSLILESASTNQTSMYLCASSRLADSYEQYFGPGTRLTVT.

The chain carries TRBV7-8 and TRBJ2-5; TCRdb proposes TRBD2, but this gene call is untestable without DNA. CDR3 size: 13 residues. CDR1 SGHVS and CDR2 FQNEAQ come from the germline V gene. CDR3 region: CASSLGLGETQYF.

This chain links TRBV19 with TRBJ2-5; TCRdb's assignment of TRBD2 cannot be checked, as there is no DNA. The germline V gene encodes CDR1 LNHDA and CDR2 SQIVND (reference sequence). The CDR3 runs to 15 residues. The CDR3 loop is CASSIGGGRQETQYF.

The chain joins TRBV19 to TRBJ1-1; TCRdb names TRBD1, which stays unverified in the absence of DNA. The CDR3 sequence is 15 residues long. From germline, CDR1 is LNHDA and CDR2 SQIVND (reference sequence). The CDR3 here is CASSTAGGLYTEAFF.

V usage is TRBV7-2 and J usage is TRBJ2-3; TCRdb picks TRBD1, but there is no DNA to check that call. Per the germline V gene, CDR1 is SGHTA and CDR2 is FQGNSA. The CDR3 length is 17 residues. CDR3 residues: CASSRPGTGGITDTQYF.

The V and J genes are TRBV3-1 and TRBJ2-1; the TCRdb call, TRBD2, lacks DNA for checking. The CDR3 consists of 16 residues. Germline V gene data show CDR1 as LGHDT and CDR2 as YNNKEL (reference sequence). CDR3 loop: CASSQEGLAGGNEQFF.

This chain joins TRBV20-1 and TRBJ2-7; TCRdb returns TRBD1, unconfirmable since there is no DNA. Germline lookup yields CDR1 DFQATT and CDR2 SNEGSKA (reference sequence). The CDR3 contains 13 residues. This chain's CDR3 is CSVRETSSYEQYF.

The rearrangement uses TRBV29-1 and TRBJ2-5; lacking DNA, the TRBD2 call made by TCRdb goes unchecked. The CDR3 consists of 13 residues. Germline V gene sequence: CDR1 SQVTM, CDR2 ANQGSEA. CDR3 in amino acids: CSVDRLDQETQYF.

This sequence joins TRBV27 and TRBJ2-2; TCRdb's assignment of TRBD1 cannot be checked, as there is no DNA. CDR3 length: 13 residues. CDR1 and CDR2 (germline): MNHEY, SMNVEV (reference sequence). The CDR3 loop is CASSSTAYGELFF.

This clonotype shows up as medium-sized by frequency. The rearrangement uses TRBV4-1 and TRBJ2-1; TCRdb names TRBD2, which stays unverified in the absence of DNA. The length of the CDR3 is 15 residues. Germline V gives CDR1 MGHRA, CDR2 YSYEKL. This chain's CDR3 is CASRPLAGGINEQFF.

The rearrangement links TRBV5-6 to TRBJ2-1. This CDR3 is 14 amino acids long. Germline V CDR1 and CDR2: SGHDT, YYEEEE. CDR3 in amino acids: CASSGPSSYNEQFF. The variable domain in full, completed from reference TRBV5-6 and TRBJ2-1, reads DAGVTQSPTHLIKTRGQQVTLRCSPKSGHDTVSWYQQALGQGPQFIFQYYEEEERQRGNFPDRFSGHQFPNYSSELNVNALLLGDSALYLCASSGPSSYNEQFFGPGTRLTVL.

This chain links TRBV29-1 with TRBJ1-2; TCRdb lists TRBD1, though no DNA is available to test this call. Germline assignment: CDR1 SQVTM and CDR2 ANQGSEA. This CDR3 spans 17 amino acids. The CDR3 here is CSSDPGTGEEGGYGYTF.

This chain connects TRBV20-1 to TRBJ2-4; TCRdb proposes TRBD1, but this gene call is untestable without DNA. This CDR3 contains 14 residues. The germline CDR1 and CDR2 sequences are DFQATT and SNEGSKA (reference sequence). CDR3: CSASLSRGAGIQYF.

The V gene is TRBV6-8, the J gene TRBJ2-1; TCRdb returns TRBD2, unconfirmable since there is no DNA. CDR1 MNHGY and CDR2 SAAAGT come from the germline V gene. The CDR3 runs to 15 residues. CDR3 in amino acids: CASSSALRSYNEQFF.

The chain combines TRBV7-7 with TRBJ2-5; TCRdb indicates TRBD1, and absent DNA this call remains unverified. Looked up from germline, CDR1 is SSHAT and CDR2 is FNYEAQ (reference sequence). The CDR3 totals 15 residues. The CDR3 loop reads CASSLDEGGRETQYF. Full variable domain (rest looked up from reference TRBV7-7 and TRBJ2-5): GAGVSQSPRYKVTKRGQDVTLRCDPISSHATLYWYQQALGQGPEFLTYFNYEAQPDKSGLPSDRFSAERPEGSISTLTIQRTEQRDSAMYRCASSLDEGGRETQYFGPGTRLLVL.

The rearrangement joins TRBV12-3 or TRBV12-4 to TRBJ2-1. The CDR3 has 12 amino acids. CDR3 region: CASRPDDNEQFF.